This T cell receptor (beta chain) is from a study of metastatic and nonmetastatic thyroid tumors. Whole-study findings and limits: In both blood and tumor samples, TCR beta diversity was reported significantly higher for malignant than benign nodules.

CDR3 length: 15 amino acids. The V end lost 5 bases, the J end lost 6 bases, and 19 bases lay between the germline ends. Germline V gives CDR1 GTSNPN, CDR2 SVGIG (reference sequence). Ahead of thyroid surgery, no patient had received treatment of any kind. Source study methods: CDR3 was compared across clinicopathological groups, and the resulting differences were used to build a distant-metastasis classifier for papillary thyroid cancer. TCRdb reprocessed the PCR reads using MiXCR. The V and J calls were determined by TCRdb, not by the authors. Of approximately 17,000 clones listed, roughly a quarter are singletons. Of note for this clone: Antigen: not known.

The sample consisted of blood. This clonotype was sampled from a male donor with papillary thyroid cancer or a benign thyroid nodule (not recorded which). Some clones in this sample may be carry-over from other donors' samples. This chain links TRBV30 with TRBJ2-2; a weak D match, TRBD2 (6 bases). CDR3 sequence: CAWVGDPSVAGELFF. The CDR3 DNA reads TGTGCCTGGGTAGGGGATCCTAGCGTGGCCGGGGAGCTGTTTTTT. The full variable domain, with the rest looked up from reference TRBV30 and TRBJ2-2, is SQTIHQWPATLVQPVGSPLSLECTVEGTSNPNLYWYRQAAGRGLQLLFYSVGIGQISSEVPQNLSASRPQDRQFILSSKKLLLSDSGFYLCAWVGDPSVAGELFFGEGSRLTVL.